This is a list of T cell receptor beta chains from one sample in a study of blood T cell repertoires in COVID-19. Sequencing used immunoSEQ multiplex PCR; TCRdb keeps in-frame clones, though not all of them. This sample carries hundreds of thousands of clones, approximately 88% of them seen once, and the ten largest clones take around 8.9%. Sequenced input: PBMCs or T cells enriched from blood (not recorded which). The source is a woman younger than 30 who had recovered from COVID-19. Both conserved end residues are part of each CDR3. Each record gives: J gene, CDR3 length, V gene, clone size, D gene, CDR3 protein, CDR3 DNA. A D gene is named only where the DNA matches it firmly. The listing skips clone size in some rows; elsewhere it reads once, few, many or a size class.

>TRBJ1-1|18|TRBV3-1/TRBV3-2|-|TRBD1
CASSQAGLTGRVGAEAFF
TGTGCCAGCAGCCAAGCTGGCCTGACAGGGCGGGTGGGGGCAGAAGCTTTCTTT
>TRBJ1-2|14|TRBV27|-|TRBD1
CASSSQGMGYGYTF
TGTGCCAGCAGTTCACAGGGGATGGGCTATGGCTACACCTTC
>TRBJ2-7|14|TRBV6-5|-|TRBD2
CASSYTAGGDEQYF
TGTGCCAGCAGTTACACCGCGGGGGGAGACGAGCAGTACTTC
>TRBJ2-1|12|TRBV27|-|TRBD2
CASTTSAREQFF
TGTGCCAGCACAACTAGCGCCCGGGAGCAGTTCTTC
>TRBJ2-2|16|TRBV7-9|-|-
CASSKRQTANTGELFF
TGTGCCAGCAGCAAAAGACAGACCGCGAACACCGGGGAGCTGTTTTTT
>TRBJ1-2|15|TRBV5-4|-|-
CASSFFGGANYGYTF
TGTGCCAGCAGCTTTTTCGGGGGAGCTAACTATGGCTACACCTTC
>TRBJ2-5|15|TRBV24-1|once|TRBD1
CATSDFRGPGETQYF
TGTGCCACCAGTGATTTCAGGGGGCCTGGTGAGACCCAGTACTTC
>TRBJ2-5|16|TRBV21-1|-|-
CASSASRGGAGETQYF
TGTGCCAGCAGCGCCTCTCGTGGGGGGGCGGGGGAGACCCAGTACTTC
>TRBJ2-3|15|TRBV7-2|-|-
CASSLAGISTDTQYF
TGTGCCAGCAGCTTAGCCGGGATAAGCACAGATACGCAGTATTTT
>TRBJ2-2|16|TRBV7-6|-|-
CASSPGSGANTGELFF
TGTGCCAGCAGCCCCGGGAGTGGGGCGAACACCGGGGAGCTGTTTTTT
>TRBJ2-3|16|TRBV28|-|TRBD1
CASSPGRQGAADTQYF
TGTGCCAGCAGCCCCGGTCGGCAGGGGGCCGCAGATACGCAGTATTTT
>TRBJ1-2|17|TRBV4-3|once|-
CASSQESRGSGMYGYTF
TGCGCCAGCAGCCAAGAGAGCCGGGGATCGGGAATGTATGGCTACACCTTC
>TRBJ2-7|14|TRBV6-2/TRBV6-3|-|-
CASSYGQTAYEQYF
TGTGCCAGCAGTTACGGGCAGACGGCCTACGAGCAGTACTTC
>TRBJ1-2|17|TRBV7-3|-|TRBD1
CASSSKGETGGARGYTF
TGTGCCAGCAGCTCCAAAGGGGAGACAGGGGGCGCGCGGGGCTACACCTTC
>TRBJ2-7|15|TRBV9|-|-
CASSVGGVSSYEQYF
TGTGCCAGCAGCGTAGGCGGGGTTAGCTCCTACGAGCAGTACTTC
>TRBJ2-7|12|TRBV13|once|-
CASSTLSYEQYF
TGTGCCAGCAGCACTCTCTCCTACGAGCAGTACTTC
>TRBJ1-2|14|TRBV27|-|TRBD1
CASRRTGEDYGYTF
TGTGCCAGCCGCCGGACAGGCGAGGACTATGGCTACACCTTC
>TRBJ2-7|15|TRBV5-8|-|TRBD2
CASSLVGLGHYEQYF
TGTGCCAGCAGCTTGGTGGGACTAGGACATTACGAGCAGTACTTC
>TRBJ2-1|14|TRBV6-1|-|-
CASSILFRGDEQFF
TGTGCCAGCAGTATACTTTTTAGGGGCGATGAGCAGTTCTTC
>TRBJ1-4|15|TRBV9|-|TRBD1
CASSVRQGWDEKLFF
TGTGCCAGCAGCGTTAGACAGGGATGGGATGAAAAACTGTTTTTT
>TRBJ1-1|12|TRBV21-1|few|-
CAGTGMNTEAFF
TGTGCTGGCACGGGGATGAACACTGAAGCTTTCTTT
>TRBJ2-7|13|TRBV7-2|-|-
CASSLNLGSEQYF
TGTGCCAGCAGCTTAAATTTGGGGAGCGAGCAGTACTTC
>TRBJ2-1|14|TRBV3-1/TRBV3-2|-|TRBD2
CASRGGGSYNEQFF
TGTGCCAGCAGAGGCGGGGGATCCTACAATGAGCAGTTCTTC
>TRBJ2-7|14|TRBV6-5|-|TRBD1
CASSPGQGADEQYF
TGTGCCAGCAGTCCGGGACAGGGGGCGGACGAGCAGTACTTC
>TRBJ2-1|19|TRBV11-3|-|TRBD2
CASSLSGTSGGPSYNEQFF
TGTGCCAGCAGCTTGTCAGGGACTAGCGGGGGCCCCTCCTACAATGAGCAGTTCTTC
>TRBJ2-7|15|TRBV4-3|-|TRBD2
CASSQDGGLAGALSF
TGCGCCAGCAGCCAAGATGGGGGACTAGCGGGAGCTCTCAGCTTC